A selection of T cell receptor beta chains follows, all from one sample in a study of blood T cell repertoires in COVID-19. Assay used: immunoSEQ multiplex PCR; TCRdb lists only in-frame clones, some missing. Of 200,000 to 300,000 clones listed, 75% to 85% are singletons. Sequenced input: peripheral blood. Receptor source: a human donor in a cohort sampled during active COVID-19. Each CDR3 is given without its conserved first and last residue. The D gene is left open where the match is weak.

j_call	d_call	v_call	cdr3_aa
TRBJ1-2	-	TRBV28	ASSLGQVDGYT
TRBJ2-5	-	TRBV19	ASRKGGAAKETQY
TRBJ2-3	TRBD2	TRBV7-9	ASSVSSRGGPDTQY
TRBJ2-3	-	TRBV27	ASSFRLLGTDTQY
TRBJ2-5	-	TRBV29-1	SHLEWARETQY
TRBJ2-5	TRBD1	TRBV29-1	SVAKGTGPQETQY
TRBJ2-1	TRBD1	TRBV7-9	ASSGTGTISSYNEQF
TRBJ1-3	-	TRBV10-2	ASSAAVSGNTIY
TRBJ1-2	-	TRBV6-1	ASSEWDTWSDYGYT
TRBJ2-7	-	TRBV27	ASSLSSGAYEQY
TRBJ2-1	TRBD1	TRBV5-1	ASSLSGTAYNEQF
TRBJ2-3	-	TRBV7-9	AGPPVAQY
TRBJ2-5	TRBD1	TRBV24-1	ACSYRGPSETQY
TRBJ2-6	-	TRBV4-2	ASSQVYRQAPSGANVLT
TRBJ1-1	TRBD1	TRBV18	ASSPGTGRDTEAF
TRBJ2-6	TRBD2	TRBV7-9	ASSRSGAPGANVLT
TRBJ2-5	TRBD2	TRBV18	ASSPPAGGIQETQY
TRBJ2-7	TRBD2	TRBV5-1	ASQPAGGRIYEQY
TRBJ2-3	TRBD2	TRBV7-2	ASSTRGTSDTDTQY
TRBJ1-6	TRBD1	TRBV5-5	ASSPGTGTSPLH
TRBJ2-2	-	TRBV10-3	AISGRSDTGELF
TRBJ2-1	-	TRBV5-1	ASSLSGSNLYNEQF
TRBJ1-5	-	TRBV6-5	ASSCPGPGD
TRBJ1-4	-	TRBV30	AWSQGGEKLF
TRBJ2-2	-	TRBV15	ATGVSRTGELF